The clone carrying this T cell receptor (beta chain) was seen a handful of times. What it recognizes is unknown. This sample is drawn from a study of early T cells in non-severe SARS-CoV-2 infection. Study overall: It was bulk RNA from unsorted whole blood that was sequenced, and the chains were unpaired.

The CDR3 runs to 15 residues. Germline CDR1 and CDR2: ENHRY and SYGVKD. Unmatched junction bases numbered 8, after V lost 2 bases and J lost 10 bases. MiXCR, run by TCRdb on the 5' RACE reads, gives a single entry per CDR3 protein. This sample has about 52,000 distinct CDR3 sequences, with approximately 9.9% found just once. Study-wide results and caveats: Comparison of clonotypes with VDJdb favored anti-spike CD8 responses while missing private and CD4 specificities.

The TCR originated in an adult who was a healthcare worker with PCR-confirmed SARS-CoV-2 infection or an uninfected control (not recorded which). Source material: whole blood. V gene TRBV10-3 combines with J gene TRBJ2-1; 10 bases map to TRBD2. In nucleotides, the CDR3 is TGTGCCATCAGTGAGGTGTCTAGCGGGAGTGGGGAGCAGTTCTTC. Residues: CAISEVSSGSGEQFF.